This record concerns one T cell receptor (beta chain) sequence. The germline gives CDR1 MDHEN, CDR2 SYDVKM. With 5 bases removed from V and 6 bases from J, the gap between germline ends came to 7 bases. This CDR3 spans 12 amino acids. This sample is part of a study of blood T cell repertoires in COVID-19. Study at large: The United States, Italy and Spain supplied acute and convalescent COVID-19 samples. Sources were T cells, B-cell-depleted T cells, or PBMCs; the material itself was cDNA or gDNA.

Original analysis: Estimates of nucleated cell counts were drawn from the amplification of reference gene primers. This table comes from immunoSEQ multiplex PCR, and its TCRdb copy is limited to in-frame clones, with some not included. That table furnishes V, J and clone size, whereas the DNA furnished D and trimming. This sample has 150,000 to 200,000 clones, with 79% found just once. The chain is built from TRBV28 and TRBJ2-2, with D hard to call. The source is a man between 60 and 75 years old with active or convalescent COVID-19. The sample taken for sequencing was peripheral blood. DNA of the CDR3: TGTGCCAGCAGTCCCTATTCCGGGGAGCTGTTTTTT. This gives the protein CASSPYSGELFF.